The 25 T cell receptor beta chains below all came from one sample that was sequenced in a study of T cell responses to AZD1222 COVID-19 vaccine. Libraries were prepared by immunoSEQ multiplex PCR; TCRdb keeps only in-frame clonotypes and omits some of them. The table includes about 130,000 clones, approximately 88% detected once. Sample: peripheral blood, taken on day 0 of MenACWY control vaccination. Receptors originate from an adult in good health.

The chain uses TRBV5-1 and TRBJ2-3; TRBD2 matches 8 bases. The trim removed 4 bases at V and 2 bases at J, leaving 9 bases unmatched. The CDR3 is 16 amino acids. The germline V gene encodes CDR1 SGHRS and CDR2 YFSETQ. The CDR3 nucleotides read TGCGCCAGCAGCCCGACTAGCGCGTCCCTCACAGATACGCAGTATTTT. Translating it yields CASSPTSASLTDTQYF.

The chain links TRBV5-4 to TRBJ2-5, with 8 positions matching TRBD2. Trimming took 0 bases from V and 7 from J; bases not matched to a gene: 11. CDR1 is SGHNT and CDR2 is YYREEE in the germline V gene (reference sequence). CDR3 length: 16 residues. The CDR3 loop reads CASSLAISGGEGTQYF. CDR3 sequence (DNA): TGTGCCAGCAGCTTGGCCATATCCGGGGGGGAAGGGACCCAGTACTTC.

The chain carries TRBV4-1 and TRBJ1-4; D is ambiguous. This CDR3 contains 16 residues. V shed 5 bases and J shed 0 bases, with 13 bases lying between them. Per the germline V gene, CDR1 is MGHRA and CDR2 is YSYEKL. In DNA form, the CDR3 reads TGCGCCAGCAGCAAAGTCCGTGGCACAACTAATGAAAAACTGTTTTTT. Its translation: CASSKVRGTTNEKLFF.

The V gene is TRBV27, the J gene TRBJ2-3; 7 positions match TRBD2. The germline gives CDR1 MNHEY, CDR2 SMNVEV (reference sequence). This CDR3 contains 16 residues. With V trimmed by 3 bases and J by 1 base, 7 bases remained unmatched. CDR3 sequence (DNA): TGTGCCAGCAGTTTTATCGCGGGGGTCCGCACAGATACGCAGTATTTT. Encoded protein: CASSFIAGVRTDTQYF.

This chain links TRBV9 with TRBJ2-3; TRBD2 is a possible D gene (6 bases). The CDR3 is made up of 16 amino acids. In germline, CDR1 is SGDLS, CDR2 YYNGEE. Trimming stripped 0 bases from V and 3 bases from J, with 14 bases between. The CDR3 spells CASSVGFSGPTDTQYF. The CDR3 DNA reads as TGTGCCAGCAGCGTAGGATTTAGCGGCCCTACAGATACGCAGTATTTT.

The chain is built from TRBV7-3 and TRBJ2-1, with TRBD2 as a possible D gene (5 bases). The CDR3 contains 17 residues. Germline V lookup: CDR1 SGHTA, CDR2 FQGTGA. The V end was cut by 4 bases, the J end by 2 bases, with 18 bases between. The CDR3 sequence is CASSSVGGRSTYNEQFF. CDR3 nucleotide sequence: TGTGCCAGCAGCTCCGTCGGAGGAAGGAGCACCTACAATGAGCAGTTCTTC.

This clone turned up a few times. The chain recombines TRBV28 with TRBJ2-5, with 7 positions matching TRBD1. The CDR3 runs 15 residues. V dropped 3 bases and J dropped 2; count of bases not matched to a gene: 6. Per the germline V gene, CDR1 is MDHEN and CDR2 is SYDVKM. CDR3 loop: CASSLGQRGQETQYF. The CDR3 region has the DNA TGTGCCAGCAGTTTGGGACAGAGAGGACAAGAGACCCAGTACTTC.

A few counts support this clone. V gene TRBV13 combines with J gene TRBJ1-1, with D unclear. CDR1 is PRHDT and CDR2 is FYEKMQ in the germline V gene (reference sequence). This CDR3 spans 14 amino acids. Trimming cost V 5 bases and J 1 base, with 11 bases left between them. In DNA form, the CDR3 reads TGTGCCAGCAGCCCCCGTTTCGGGAACACTGAAGCTTTCTTT. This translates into CASSPRFGNTEAFF.

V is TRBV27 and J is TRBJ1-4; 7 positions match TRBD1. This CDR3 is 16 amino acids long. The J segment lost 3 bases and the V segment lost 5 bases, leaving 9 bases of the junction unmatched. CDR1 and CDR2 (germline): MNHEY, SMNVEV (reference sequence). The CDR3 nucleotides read TGTGCCAGCAGTCAACAGGGGACCAGGGCTAATGAAAAACTGTTTTTT. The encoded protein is CASSQQGTRANEKLFF.

The CDR3 protein is CASSVGALGQPQHF. The CDR3, as DNA: TGTGCCAGCAGCGTAGGGGCCCTGGGACAGCCCCAGCATTTT. The rearrangement joins TRBV9 to TRBJ1-5, with D unclear. V lost 0 bases and J lost 7, with 11 bases in between. CDR3 length: 14 amino acids. From germline, CDR1 is SGDLS and CDR2 YYNGEE. The variable domain in full, completed from reference TRBV9 and TRBJ1-5, reads DSGVTQTPKHLITATGQRVTLRCSPRSGDLSVYWYQQSLDQGLQFLIQYYNGEERAKGNILERFSAQQFPDLHSELNLSSLELGDSALYFCASSVGALGQPQHFGDGTRLSIL.

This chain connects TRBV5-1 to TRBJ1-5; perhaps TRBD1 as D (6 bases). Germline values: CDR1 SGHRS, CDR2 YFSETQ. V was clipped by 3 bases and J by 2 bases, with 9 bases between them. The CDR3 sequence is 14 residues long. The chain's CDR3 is CASSWDTGNQPQHF. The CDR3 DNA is TGCGCCAGCAGCTGGGACACGGGCAATCAGCCCCAGCATTTT. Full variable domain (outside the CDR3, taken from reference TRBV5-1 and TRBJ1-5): KAGVTQTPRYLIKTRGQQVTLSCSPISGHRSVSWYQQTPGQGLQFLFEYFSETQRNKGNFPGRFSGRQFSNSRSEMNVSTLELGDSALYLCASSWDTGNQPQHFGDGTRLSIL.

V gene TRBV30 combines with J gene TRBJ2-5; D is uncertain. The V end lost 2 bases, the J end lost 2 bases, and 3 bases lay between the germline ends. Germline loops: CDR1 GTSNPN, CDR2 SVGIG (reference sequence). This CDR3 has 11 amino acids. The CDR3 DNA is TGTGCCTGGAGTAGACAAGAGACCCAGTACTTC. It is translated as CAWSRQETQYF.

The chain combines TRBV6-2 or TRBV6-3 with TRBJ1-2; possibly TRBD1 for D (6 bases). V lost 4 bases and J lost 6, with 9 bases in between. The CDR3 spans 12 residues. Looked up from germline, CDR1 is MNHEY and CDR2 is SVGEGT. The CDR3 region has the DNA TGTGCCAGCAGTTTTGGGGGGCATGGCTACACCTTC. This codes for CASSFGGHGYTF.

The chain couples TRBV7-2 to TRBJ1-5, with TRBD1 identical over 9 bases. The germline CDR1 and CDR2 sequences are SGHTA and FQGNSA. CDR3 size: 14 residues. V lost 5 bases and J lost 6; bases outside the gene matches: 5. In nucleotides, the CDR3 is TGTGCCAGCAGCCCGGGACAGGGTGCTCAGCCCCAGCATTTT. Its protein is CASSPGQGAQPQHF. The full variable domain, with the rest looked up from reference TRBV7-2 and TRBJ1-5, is GAGVSQSPSNKVTEKGKDVELRCDPISGHTALYWYRQSLGQGLEFLIYFQGNSAPDKSGLPSDRFSAERTGGSVSTLTIQRTQQEDSAVYLCASSPGQGAQPQHFGDGTRLSIL.

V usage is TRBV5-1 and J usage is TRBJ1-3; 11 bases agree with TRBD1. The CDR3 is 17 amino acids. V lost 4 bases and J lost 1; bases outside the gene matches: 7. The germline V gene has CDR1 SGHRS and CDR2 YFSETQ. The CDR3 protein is CASSAGQGAPSGNTIYF. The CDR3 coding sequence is TGCGCCAGCAGCGCCGGACAGGGGGCGCCGTCTGGAAACACCATATATTTT.

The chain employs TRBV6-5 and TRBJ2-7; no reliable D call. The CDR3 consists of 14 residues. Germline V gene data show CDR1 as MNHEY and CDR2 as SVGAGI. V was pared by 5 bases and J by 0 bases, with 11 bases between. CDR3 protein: CASSRVASSYEQYF. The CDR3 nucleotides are TGTGCCAGCAGTCGGGTGGCTAGCTCCTACGAGCAGTACTTC.

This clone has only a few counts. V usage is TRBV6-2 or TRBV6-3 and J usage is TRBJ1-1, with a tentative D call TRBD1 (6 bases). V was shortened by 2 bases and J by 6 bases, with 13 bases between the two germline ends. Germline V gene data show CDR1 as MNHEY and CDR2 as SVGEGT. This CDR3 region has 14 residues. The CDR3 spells CASSYGRGGSEAFF. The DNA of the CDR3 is TGTGCCAGCAGTTACGGGAGGGGGGGGTCTGAAGCTTTCTTT.

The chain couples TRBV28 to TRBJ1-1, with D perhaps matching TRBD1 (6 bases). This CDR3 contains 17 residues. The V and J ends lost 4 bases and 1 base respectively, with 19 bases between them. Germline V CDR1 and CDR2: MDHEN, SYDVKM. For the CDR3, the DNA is TGTGCCAGCAGTTCCCCGTCTCGGGGGCGTTCGAACACTGAAGCTTTCTTT. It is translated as CASSSPSRGRSNTEAFF.

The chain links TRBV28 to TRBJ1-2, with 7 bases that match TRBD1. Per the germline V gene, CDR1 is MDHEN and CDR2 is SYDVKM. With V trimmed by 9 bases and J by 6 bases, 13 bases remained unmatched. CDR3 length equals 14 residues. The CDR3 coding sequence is TGTGCCAGTAATCCAAGGACAGGATGGGATGGCTACACCTTC. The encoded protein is CASNPRTGWDGYTF.

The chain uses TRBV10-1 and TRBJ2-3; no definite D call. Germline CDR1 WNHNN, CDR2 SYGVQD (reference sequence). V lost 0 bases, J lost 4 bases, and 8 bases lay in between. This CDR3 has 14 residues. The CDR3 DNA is TGCGCCAGCAGTGAGTCGAGTTTACCAGATACGCAGTATTTT. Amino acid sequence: CASSESSLPDTQYF.

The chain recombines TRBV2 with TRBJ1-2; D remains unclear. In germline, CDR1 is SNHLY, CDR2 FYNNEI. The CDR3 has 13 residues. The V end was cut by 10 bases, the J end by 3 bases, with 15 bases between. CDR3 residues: CANRNGEDYGYTF. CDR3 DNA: TGTGCCAACCGGAATGGGGAGGACTATGGCTACACCTTC.

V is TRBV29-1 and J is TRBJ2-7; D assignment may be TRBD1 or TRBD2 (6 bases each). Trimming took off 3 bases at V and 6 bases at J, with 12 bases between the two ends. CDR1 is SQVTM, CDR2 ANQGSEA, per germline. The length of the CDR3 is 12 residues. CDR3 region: CSVDGGQSEQYF. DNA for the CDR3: TGCAGCGTTGATGGGGGGCAGAGCGAGCAGTACTTC.

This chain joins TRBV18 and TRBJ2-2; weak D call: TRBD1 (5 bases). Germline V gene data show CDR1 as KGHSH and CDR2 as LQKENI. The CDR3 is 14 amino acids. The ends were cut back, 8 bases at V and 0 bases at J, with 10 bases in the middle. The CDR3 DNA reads TGTGCCAGCCGCGACAGCGCGAACACCGGGGAGCTGTTTTTT. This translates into CASRDSANTGELFF.

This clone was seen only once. The CDR3 region is CASSEVGVSYEQYF. The CDR3, as DNA: TGTGCCAGCAGTGAAGTCGGGGTCTCCTACGAGCAGTACTTC. This chain links TRBV2 with TRBJ2-7; TRBD2 is a possible D gene (5 bases). Trimming cost V 1 base and J 0 bases, with 7 bases left between them. Germline V gene lookup returns CDR1 SNHLY and CDR2 FYNNEI. The CDR3 contains 14 residues.

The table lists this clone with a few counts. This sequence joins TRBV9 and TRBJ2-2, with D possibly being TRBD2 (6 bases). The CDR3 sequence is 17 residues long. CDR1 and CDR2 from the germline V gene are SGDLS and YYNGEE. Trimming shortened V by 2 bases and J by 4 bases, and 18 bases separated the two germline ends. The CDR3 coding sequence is TGTGCCAGCAGCGTTAATCGTCTAGCGTTGGGCACCGGGGAGCTGTTTTTT. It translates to CASSVNRLALGTGELFF.